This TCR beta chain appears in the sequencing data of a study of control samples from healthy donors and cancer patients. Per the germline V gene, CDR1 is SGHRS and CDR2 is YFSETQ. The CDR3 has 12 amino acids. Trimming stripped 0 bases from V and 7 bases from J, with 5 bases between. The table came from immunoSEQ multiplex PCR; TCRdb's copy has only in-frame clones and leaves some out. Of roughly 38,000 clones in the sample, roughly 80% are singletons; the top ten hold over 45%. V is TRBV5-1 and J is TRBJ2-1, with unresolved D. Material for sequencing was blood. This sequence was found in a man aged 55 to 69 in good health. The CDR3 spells CASSLESNEQFF. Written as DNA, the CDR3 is TGCGCCAGCAGCTTGGAGTCTAATGAGCAGTTCTTC.